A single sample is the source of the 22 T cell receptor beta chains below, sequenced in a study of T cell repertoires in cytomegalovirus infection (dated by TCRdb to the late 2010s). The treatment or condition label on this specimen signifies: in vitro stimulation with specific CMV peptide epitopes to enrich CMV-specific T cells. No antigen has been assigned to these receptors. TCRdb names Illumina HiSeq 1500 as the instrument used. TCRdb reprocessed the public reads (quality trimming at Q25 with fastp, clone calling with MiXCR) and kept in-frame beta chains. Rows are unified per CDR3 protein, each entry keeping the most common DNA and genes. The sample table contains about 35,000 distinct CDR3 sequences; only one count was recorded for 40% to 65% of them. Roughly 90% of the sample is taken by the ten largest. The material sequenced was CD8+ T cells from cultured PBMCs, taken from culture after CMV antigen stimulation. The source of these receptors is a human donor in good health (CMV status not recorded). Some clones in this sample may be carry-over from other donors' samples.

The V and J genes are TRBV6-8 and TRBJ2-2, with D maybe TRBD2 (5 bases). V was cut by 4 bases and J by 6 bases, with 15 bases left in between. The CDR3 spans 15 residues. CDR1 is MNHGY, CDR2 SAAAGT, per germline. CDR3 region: CASSFRRSGAGELFF. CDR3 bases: TGTGCCAGCAGTTTTAGGAGAAGCGGCGCCGGGGAGCTGTTTTTT.

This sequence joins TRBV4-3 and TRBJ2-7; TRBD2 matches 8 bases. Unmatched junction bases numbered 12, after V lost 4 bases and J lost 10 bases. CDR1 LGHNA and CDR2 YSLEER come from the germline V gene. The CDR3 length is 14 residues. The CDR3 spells CASSPRTSRTFQYF. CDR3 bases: TGCGCCAGCAGCCCAAGGACTAGCCGCACTTTCCAGTACTTC.

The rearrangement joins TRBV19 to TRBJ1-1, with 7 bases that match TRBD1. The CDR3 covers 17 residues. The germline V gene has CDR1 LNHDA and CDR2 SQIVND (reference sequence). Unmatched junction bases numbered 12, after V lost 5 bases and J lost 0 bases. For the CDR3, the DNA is TGTGCCAGTAGTTCTACAGGGGCACCGCCCATGAACACTGAAGCTTTCTTT. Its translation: CASSSTGAPPMNTEAFF.

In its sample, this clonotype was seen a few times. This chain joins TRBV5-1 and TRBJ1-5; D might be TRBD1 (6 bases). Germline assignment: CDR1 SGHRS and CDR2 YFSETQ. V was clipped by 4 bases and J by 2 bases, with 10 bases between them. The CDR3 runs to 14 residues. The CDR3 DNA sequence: TGCGCCAGCAGCACAGGGTTTGGCAATCAGCCCCAGCATTTT. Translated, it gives CASSTGFGNQPQHF.

The CDR3 region is CASSYSTMPAEQFF. The CDR3 DNA is TGTGCCAGCAGTTACTCGACTATGCCAGCTGAGCAGTTCTTC. This chain links TRBV6-6 with TRBJ2-1, with D maybe TRBD2 (5 bases). The CDR3 is 14 amino acids. Germline CDR1 is MNHNY and CDR2 is SVGAGI (reference sequence). V was shortened by 0 bases and J by 9 bases, with 12 bases between the two germline ends.

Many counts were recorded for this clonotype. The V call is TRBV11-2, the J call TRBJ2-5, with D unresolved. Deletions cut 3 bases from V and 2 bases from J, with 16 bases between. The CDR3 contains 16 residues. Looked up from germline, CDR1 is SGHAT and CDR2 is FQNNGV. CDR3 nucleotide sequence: TGTGCCAGCAGCTTTTGGTCAAATAACGAGCAAGAGACCCAGTACTTC. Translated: CASSFWSNNEQETQYF.

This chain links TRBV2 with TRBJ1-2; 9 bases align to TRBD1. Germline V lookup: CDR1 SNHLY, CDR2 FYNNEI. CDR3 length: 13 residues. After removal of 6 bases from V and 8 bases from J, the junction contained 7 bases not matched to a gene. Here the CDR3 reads CASRAITGGGYTF. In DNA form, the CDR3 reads TGTGCCAGCAGAGCGATAACAGGGGGCGGCTACACCTTC.

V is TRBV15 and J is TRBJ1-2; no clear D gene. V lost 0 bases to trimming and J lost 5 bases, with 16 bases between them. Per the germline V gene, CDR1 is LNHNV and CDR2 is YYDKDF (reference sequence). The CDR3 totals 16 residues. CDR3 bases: TGTGCCACCAGCAGAGATGGAGGAGACGCGGCATATGGCTACACCTTC. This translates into CATSRDGGDAAYGYTF.

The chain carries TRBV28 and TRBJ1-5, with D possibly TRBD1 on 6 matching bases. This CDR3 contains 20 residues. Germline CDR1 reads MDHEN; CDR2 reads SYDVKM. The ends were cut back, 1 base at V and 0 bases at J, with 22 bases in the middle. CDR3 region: CASSLYLKGGEHLSNQPQHF. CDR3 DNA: TGTGCCAGCAGTTTATACCTGAAAGGGGGGGAACATCTTAGCAATCAGCCCCAGCATTTT.

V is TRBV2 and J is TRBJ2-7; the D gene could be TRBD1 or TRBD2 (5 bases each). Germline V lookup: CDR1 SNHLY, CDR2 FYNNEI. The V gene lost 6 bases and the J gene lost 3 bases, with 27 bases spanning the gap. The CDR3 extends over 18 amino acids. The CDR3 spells CASRIQLRESPPFYEQYF. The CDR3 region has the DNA TGTGCCAGCAGGATCCAACTCAGGGAGTCCCCTCCATTCTACGAGCAGTACTTC. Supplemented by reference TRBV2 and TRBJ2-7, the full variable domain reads EPEVTQTPSHQVTQMGQEVILRCVPISNHLYFYWYRQILGQKVEFLVSFYNNEISEKSEIFDDQFSVERPDGSNFTLKIRSTKLEDSAMYFCASRIQLRESPPFYEQYFGPGTRLTVT.

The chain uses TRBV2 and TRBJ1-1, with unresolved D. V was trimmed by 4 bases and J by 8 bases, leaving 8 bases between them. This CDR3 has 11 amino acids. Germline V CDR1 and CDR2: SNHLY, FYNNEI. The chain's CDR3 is CASSVQVEAFF. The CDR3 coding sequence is TGTGCCAGCAGTGTGCAAGTAGAAGCTTTCTTT. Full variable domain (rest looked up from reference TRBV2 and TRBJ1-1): EPEVTQTPSHQVTQMGQEVILRCVPISNHLYFYWYRQILGQKVEFLVSFYNNEISEKSEIFDDQFSVERPDGSNFTLKIRSTKLEDSAMYFCASSVQVEAFFGQGTRLTVV.

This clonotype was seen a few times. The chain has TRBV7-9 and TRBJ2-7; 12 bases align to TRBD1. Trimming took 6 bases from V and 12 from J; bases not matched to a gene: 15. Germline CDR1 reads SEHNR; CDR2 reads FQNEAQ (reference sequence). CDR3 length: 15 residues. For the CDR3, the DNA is TGTGCCAGCAGTGACCGGGACAGGGGGCACTACGATTTGTACTTC. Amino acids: CASSDRDRGHYDLYF.

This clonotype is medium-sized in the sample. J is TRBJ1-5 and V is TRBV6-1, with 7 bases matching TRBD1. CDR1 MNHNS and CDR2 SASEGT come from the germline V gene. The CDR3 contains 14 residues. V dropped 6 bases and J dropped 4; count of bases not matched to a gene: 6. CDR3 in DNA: TGTGCCAGCAGCATGGGACAGAAGAATCAGCCCCAGCATTTT. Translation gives CASSMGQKNQPQHF.

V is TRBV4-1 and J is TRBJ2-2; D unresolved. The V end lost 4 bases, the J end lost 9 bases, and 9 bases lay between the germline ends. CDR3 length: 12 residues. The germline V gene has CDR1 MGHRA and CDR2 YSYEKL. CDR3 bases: TGCGCCAGCAGCCCGGACGCGAGGGAGCTGTTTTTT. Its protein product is CASSPDARELFF.

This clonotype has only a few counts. The chain's CDR3 is CASSSLAGASEQYF. In DNA, the CDR3 is TGTGCCAGCAGTTCACTAGCGGGAGCCAGCGAGCAGTACTTC. J is TRBJ2-7 and V is TRBV11-1; 11 positions match TRBD2. V shed 6 bases, J shed 6 bases, and the junction held 7 bases outside the gene matches. The CDR3 is made up of 14 amino acids. CDR1 and CDR2 from the germline V gene are SGHAT and FQDESV (reference sequence).

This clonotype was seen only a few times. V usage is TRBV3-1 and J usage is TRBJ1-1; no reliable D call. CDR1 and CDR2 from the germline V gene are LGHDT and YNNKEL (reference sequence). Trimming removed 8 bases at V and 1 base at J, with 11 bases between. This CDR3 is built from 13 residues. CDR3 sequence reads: CASCLAANTEAFF. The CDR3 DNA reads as TGTGCCAGCTGCCTGGCAGCGAACACTGAAGCTTTCTTT.

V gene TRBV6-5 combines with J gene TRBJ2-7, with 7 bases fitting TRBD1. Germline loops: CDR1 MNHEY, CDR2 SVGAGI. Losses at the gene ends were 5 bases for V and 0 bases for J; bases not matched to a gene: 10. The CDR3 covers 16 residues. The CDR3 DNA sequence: TGTGCCAGCAGTCCATCTACAGGGGAAGACTCCTACGAGCAGTACTTC. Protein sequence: CASSPSTGEDSYEQYF.

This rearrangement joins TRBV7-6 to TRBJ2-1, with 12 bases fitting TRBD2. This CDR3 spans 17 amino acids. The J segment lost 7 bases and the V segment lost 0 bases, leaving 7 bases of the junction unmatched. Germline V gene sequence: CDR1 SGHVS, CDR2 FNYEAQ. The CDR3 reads CASSLAASGGAWNEQFF. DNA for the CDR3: TGTGCCAGCAGCTTAGCGGCTAGCGGGGGGGCCTGGAATGAGCAGTTCTTC.

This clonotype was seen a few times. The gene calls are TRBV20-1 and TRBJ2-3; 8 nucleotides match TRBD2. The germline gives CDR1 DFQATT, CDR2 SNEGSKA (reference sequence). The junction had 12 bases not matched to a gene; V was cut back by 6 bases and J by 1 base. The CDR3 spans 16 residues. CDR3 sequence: CSASTLADIRTDTQYF. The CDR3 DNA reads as TGCAGTGCAAGCACACTAGCGGATATCCGCACAGATACGCAGTATTTT.

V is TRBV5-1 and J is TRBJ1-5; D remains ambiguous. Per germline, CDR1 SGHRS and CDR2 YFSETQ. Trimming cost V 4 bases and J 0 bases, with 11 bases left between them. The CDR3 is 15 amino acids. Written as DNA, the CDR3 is TGCGCCAGCAGCCTTGTGACGGTTAGCAATCAGCCCCAGCATTTT. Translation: CASSLVTVSNQPQHF. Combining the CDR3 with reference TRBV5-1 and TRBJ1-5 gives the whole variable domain KAGVTQTPRYLIKTRGQQVTLSCSPISGHRSVSWYQQTPGQGLQFLFEYFSETQRNKGNFPGRFSGRQFSNSRSEMNVSTLELGDSALYLCASSLVTVSNQPQHFGDGTRLSIL.

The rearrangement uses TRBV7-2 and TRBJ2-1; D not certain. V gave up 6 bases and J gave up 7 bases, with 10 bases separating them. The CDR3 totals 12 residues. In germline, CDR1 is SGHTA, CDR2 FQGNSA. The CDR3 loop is CASREGWNEQFF. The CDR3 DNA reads TGTGCCAGCAGGGAAGGGTGGAATGAGCAGTTCTTC. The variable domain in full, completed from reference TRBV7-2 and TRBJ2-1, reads GAGVSQSPSNKVTEKGKDVELRCDPISGHTALYWYRQSLGQGLEFLIYFQGNSAPDKSGLPSDRFSAERTGGSVSTLTIQRTQQEDSAVYLCASREGWNEQFFGPGTRLTVL.

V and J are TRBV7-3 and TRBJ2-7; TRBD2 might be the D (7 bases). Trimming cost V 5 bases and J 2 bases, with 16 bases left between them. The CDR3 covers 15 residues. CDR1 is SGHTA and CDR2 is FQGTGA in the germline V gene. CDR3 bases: TGTGCCAGCAGCCCTGGGGGGGCCGGAGCCTACGAGCAGTACTTC. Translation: CASSPGGAGAYEQYF.